Each of the 10 T cell receptor beta chains below was sequenced from the same sample in a study of cytomegalovirus exposure and HLA in healthy donors. Use of 60 Vbeta and 13 Jbeta primers characterized the PCR. Sequencing was performed with immunoSEQ multiplex PCR; in TCRdb, only in-frame clones are kept and a portion is missing. This sample's table reports tens of thousands of clones. Sequencing was carried out using PBMCs. The receptors shown here come from a woman between 35 and 50 years old in good health and CMV-seropositive.

The chain recombines TRBV29-1 with TRBJ2-1; D perhaps matches TRBD1 (6 bases). This CDR3 has 16 residues. CDR1 is SQVTM and CDR2 is ANQGSEA in the germline V gene. The V gene lost 3 bases and the J gene lost 2 bases, with 17 bases spanning the gap. CDR3 sequence: CSVESNRAGTYNEQFF. In DNA, the CDR3 is TGCAGCGTTGAGTCAAACAGGGCCGGGACCTACAATGAGCAGTTCTTC.

The chain couples TRBV30 to TRBJ1-3, with unresolved D. This CDR3 has 16 residues. Trimming removed 2 bases from V and 4 bases from J, with 18 bases in between. Germline lookup yields CDR1 GTSNPN and CDR2 SVGIG (reference sequence). As DNA, the CDR3 is TGTGCCTGGAGTCCCCCGGGGTCTTTATCCGGAAACACCATATATTTT. Translated, it gives CAWSPPGSLSGNTIYF.

The gene calls are TRBV30 and TRBJ2-7, with TRBD2 matching 14 bases. Germline V gives CDR1 GTSNPN, CDR2 SVGIG (reference sequence). Trimming at V came to 4 bases and at J to 8 bases, leaving 4 bases not matched to a gene. The CDR3 has 13 amino acids. The CDR3 sequence is CAWKGLAGVQQYF. The DNA for the CDR3 is TGTGCCTGGAAGGGACTAGCGGGAGTTCAGCAGTACTTC.

The chain employs TRBV7-8 and TRBJ1-5; D unresolved. Trimming shortened V by 3 bases and J by 5 bases, and 8 bases separated the two germline ends. Per the germline V gene, CDR1 is SGHVS and CDR2 is FQNEAQ. This CDR3 is 13 amino acids long. The CDR3 loop is CASSLSPDQPQHF. CDR3 nucleotides: TGTGCCAGCAGCTTGTCTCCGGATCAGCCCCAGCATTTT.

The V gene is TRBV5-4, the J gene TRBJ1-1, with a tentative D call TRBD1 (5 bases). The CDR3 totals 14 residues. V lost 1 base and J lost 3, with 10 bases in between. Germline assignment: CDR1 SGHNT and CDR2 YYREEE (reference sequence). CDR3 sequence (DNA): TGTGCCAGCAGCTTGAGGGGCCAGCACACTGAAGCTTTCTTT. Protein sequence: CASSLRGQHTEAFF.

The chain is built from TRBV5-4 and TRBJ1-1, with a tentative D call TRBD1 (6 bases). CDR3 length equals 15 residues. V was trimmed by 4 bases and J by 5 bases, leaving 18 bases between them. The V gene's germline CDR1 is SGHNT and CDR2 YYREEE (reference sequence). The CDR3 DNA reads TGTGCCAGCAGCCCAGTCGGTTACAGGGTAACTGAAGCTTTCTTT. As protein: CASSPVGYRVTEAFF.

The rearrangement uses TRBV6-1 and TRBJ1-5; 7 bases fit TRBD1. Trimming cost V 4 bases and J 6 bases; bases outside gene matches: 9. Germline CDR1 reads MNHNS; CDR2 reads SASEGT. The CDR3 length is 15 residues. CDR3 in amino acids: CASSGRQGEIQPQHF. In nucleotides, the CDR3 is TGTGCCAGCAGTGGTAGACAGGGCGAGATTCAGCCCCAGCATTTT.

CDR3 bases: TGTGCCAGCAGCTTAGGCGTCGGGACAGGGCACGAGCAGTACTTC. Its protein is CASSLGVGTGHEQYF. This rearrangement joins TRBV7-2 to TRBJ2-7, with 9 bases aligning to TRBD1. This CDR3 spans 15 amino acids. Germline CDR1 and CDR2: SGHTA and FQGNSA. V was pared by 1 base and J by 5 bases, with 6 bases of the junction left unmatched. Filled out from reference TRBV7-2 and TRBJ2-7, the complete variable domain reads GAGVSQSPSNKVTEKGKDVELRCDPISGHTALYWYRQSLGQGLEFLIYFQGNSAPDKSGLPSDRFSAERTGGSVSTLTIQRTQQEDSAVYLCASSLGVGTGHEQYFGPGTRLTVT.

The V call is TRBV9, the J call TRBJ2-2; D not resolved. V lost 0 bases and J 6 bases, leaving 6 bases between the germline ends. The CDR3 consists of 13 residues. Per germline, CDR1 SGDLS and CDR2 YYNGEE. The CDR3 protein is CASSVGGPGELFF. CDR3 DNA sequence: TGTGCCAGCAGCGTAGGAGGCCCCGGGGAGCTGTTTTTT.

This chain uses TRBV4-1 with TRBJ2-7, with 10 bases identical to TRBD1. V was pared by 4 bases and J by 7 bases, with 13 bases of the junction left unmatched. There are 16 residues in the CDR3. Per the germline V gene, CDR1 is MGHRA and CDR2 is YSYEKL. The CDR3 nucleotides are TGCGCCAGCAGCCGGGGGACCCTTGGACAGGGGGGTGAGCAGTACTTC. Its translation: CASSRGTLGQGGEQYF.